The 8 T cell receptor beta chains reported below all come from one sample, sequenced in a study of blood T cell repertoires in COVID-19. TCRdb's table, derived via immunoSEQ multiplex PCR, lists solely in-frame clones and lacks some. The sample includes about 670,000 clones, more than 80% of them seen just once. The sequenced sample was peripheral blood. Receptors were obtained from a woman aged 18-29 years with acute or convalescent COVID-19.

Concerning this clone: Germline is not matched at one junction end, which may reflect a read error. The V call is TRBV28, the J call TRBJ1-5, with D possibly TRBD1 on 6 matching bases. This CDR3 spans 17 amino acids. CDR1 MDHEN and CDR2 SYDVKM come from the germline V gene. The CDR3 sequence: CASSFTPGGTLRQPQHF. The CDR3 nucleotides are TGTGCCAGTAGTTTCACCCCGGGGGGCACGCTTCGGCAGCCCCAGCATTTT.

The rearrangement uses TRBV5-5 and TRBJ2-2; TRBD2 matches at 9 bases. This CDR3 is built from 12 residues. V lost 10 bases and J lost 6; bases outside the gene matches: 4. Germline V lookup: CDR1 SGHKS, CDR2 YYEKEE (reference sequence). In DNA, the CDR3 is TGTGCCTGGACTAGCGAGGCCGGGGAGCTGTTTTTT. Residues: CAWTSEAGELFF.

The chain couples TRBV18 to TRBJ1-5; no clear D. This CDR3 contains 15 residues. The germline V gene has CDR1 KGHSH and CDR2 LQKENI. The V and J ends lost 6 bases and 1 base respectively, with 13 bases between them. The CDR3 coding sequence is TGTGCCAGCTCTGCCCGGGAGCCCAGCAATCAGCCCCAGCATTTT. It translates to CASSAREPSNQPQHF.

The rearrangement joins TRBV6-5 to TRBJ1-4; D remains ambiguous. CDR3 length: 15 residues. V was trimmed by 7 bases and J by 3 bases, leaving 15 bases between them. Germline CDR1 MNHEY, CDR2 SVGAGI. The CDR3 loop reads CASIAGTSSNEKLFF. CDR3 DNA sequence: TGTGCCAGCATAGCCGGTACGTCGTCTAATGAAAAACTGTTTTTT.

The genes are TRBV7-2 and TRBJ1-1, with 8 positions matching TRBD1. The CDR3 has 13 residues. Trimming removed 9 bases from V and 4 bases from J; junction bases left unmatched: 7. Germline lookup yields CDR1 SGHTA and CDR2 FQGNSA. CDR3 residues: CASQGARGTEAFF. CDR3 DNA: TGTGCCAGTCAGGGGGCTCGGGGCACTGAAGCTTTCTTT.

The CDR3 sequence: CATSGGTIQETQYF. CDR3 coding DNA: TGTGCCACCAGTGGGGGCACGATACAAGAGACCCAGTACTTC. The J gene is TRBJ2-5, the V gene TRBV24-1; the D gene is possibly TRBD1 (5 bases). The CDR3 has 14 amino acids. Trimming pared 5 bases from V and 2 bases from J, leaving 11 bases between. The germline CDR1 and CDR2 sequences are KGHDR and SFDVKD.

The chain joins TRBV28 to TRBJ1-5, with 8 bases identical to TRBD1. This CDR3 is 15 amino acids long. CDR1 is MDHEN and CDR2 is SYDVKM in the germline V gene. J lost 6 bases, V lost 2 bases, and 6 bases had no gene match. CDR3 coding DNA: TGTGCCAGCAGTTTAGCGGGACAGGAGGTTCAGCCCCAGCATTTT. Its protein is CASSLAGQEVQPQHF. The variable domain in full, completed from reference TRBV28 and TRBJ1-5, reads DVKVTQSSRYLVKRTGEKVFLECVQDMDHENMFWYRQDPGLGLRLIYFSYDVKMKEKGDIPEGYSVSREKKERFSLILESASTNQTSMYLCASSLAGQEVQPQHFGDGTRLSIL.

CDR3 protein: CASSQTGTPNTEAFF. The CDR3 nucleotides read TGTGCCAGCAGCCAGACCGGGACACCTAACACTGAAGCTTTCTTT. This chain joins TRBV3-1 (or the pseudogene TRBV3-2) and TRBJ1-1; tentatively, D is TRBD1 (6 bases). The CDR3 runs to 15 residues. CDR1 and CDR2 (germline): LGHDT, YNNKEL (reference sequence). With 3 bases removed from V and 2 bases from J, the gap between germline ends came to 13 bases.